What follows is one T cell receptor beta chain and its context. Per the authors' pipeline: Nucleated cell counts were estimated from reference gene primer amplification. The protocol was immunoSEQ multiplex PCR, while the TCRdb copy is restricted to in-frame clones and leaves out a portion. V and J calls and clone size are as listed in that table; D and trimming were resolved from the DNA. Of approximately 89,000 clones in the sample, nearly 80% were seen once. Germline lookup yields CDR1 MNHEY and CDR2 SVGEGT. The CDR3 has 14 amino acids. Deletions cut 0 bases from V and 2 bases from J, with 8 bases between. The data stem from a study of blood T cell repertoires in COVID-19. The wider study: Samples came from the United States, Italy and Spain, spanning acute and convalescent COVID-19. The analysed material was cDNA or gDNA that came from T cells, B-cell-depleted T cells, or PBMCs.

Seattle patients were enrolled while actively infected and followed longitudinally. The specimen sequenced was peripheral blood. The TCR originated in a man between 65 and 79 years old with COVID-19, enrolled during active disease. This chain joins TRBV6-2 or TRBV6-3 and TRBJ2-7, with D unclear. As DNA, the CDR3 is TGTGCCAGCAGTTACTCGGGCCGGACCTACGAGCAGTACTTC. Residues: CASSYSGRTYEQYF.